The 20 T cell receptor beta chains listed next were all sequenced from one sample in a study of T cells in localized non-small cell lung cancer. Here immunoSEQ multiplex PCR was the method, and the copy in TCRdb shows in-frame clones only, minus some. The data contain approximately 30,000 clones, approximately 86% of them seen just once; the ten biggest clones take up roughly 4%. The sequenced sample was peripheral blood mononuclear cells, obtained before any cancer treatment. These receptors all come from a woman aged 35 to 75 with stage III lung adenocarcinoma.

This clone was counted between two and nine times. This rearrangement joins TRBV4-3 to TRBJ1-1; D gene ambiguous. V lost 2 bases, J lost 0 bases, and 4 bases lay in between. The CDR3 is 13 amino acids. CDR1 LGHNA and CDR2 YSLEER come from the germline V gene. CDR3 loop: CASSQSLNTEAFF. CDR3 nucleotide sequence: TGCGCCAGCAGCCAATCGCTGAACACTGAAGCTTTCTTT.

The DNA of the CDR3 is TGTGCCAGCAGCCCAACTGGGACTAGCGGGAGGACGGAGGAGCAGTACTTC. The encoded protein is CASSPTGTSGRTEEQYF. The chain uses TRBV7-6 and TRBJ2-7; 15 bases are shared with TRBD2. Germline values: CDR1 SGHVS, CDR2 FNYEAQ. V lost 5 bases, J lost 7 bases, and 12 bases stayed unmatched. CDR3 length: 17 amino acids.

The V and J genes are TRBV27 and TRBJ1-5; no reliable D call. Germline V gene lookup returns CDR1 MNHEY and CDR2 SMNVEV (reference sequence). V lost 1 base to trimming and J lost 7 bases, with 8 bases between them. The CDR3 sequence is 13 residues long. CDR3 protein: CASSLFAGQPQHF. CDR3 coding DNA: TGTGCCAGCAGTTTATTTGCGGGACAGCCCCAGCATTTT.

This clone has more than one count but fewer than ten. The chain recombines TRBV20-1 with TRBJ1-1; no firm D call. This CDR3 has 10 residues. Germline V gene sequence: CDR1 DFQATT, CDR2 SNEGSKA (reference sequence). V was cut by 5 bases and J by 1 base, with 2 bases left in between. The CDR3 nucleotides are TGCAGTGCTTGGAACACTGAAGCTTTCTTT. Protein sequence: CSAWNTEAFF.

This chain uses TRBV28 with TRBJ1-1; D gene uncertain. The CDR3 spans 14 residues. V was shortened by 2 bases and J by 1 base, with 8 bases between the two germline ends. CDR1 and CDR2 (germline): MDHEN, SYDVKM. In DNA, the CDR3 is TGTGCCAGCAGTTTAGAGTTCCGGAACACTGAAGCTTTCTTT. It encodes CASSLEFRNTEAFF.

The rearrangement joins TRBV2 to TRBJ2-7; TRBD1 or TRBD2 may be the D gene (7 bases each). Germline CDR1 reads SNHLY; CDR2 reads FYNNEI. This CDR3 is 15 amino acids long. Deletions cut 8 bases from V and 3 bases from J, with 20 bases between. CDR3 loop: CASSPEGGGGYEQYF. The CDR3 nucleotides read TGTGCCAGCTCACCAGAGGGAGGGGGCGGCTACGAGCAGTACTTC.

J is TRBJ2-2 and V is TRBV5-4; 8 bases map to TRBD1. V shed 3 bases and J 6 bases; nucleotides not matched to a gene: 4. Germline-derived CDR1 and CDR2 are SGHNT and YYREEE (reference sequence). This CDR3 has 14 amino acids. The CDR3 bases are TGTGCCAGCAGCTACAGGGGGGACGCCGGGGAGCTGTTTTTT. Its protein is CASSYRGDAGELFF. Based on the CDR3 plus reference TRBV5-4 and TRBJ2-2, the full variable domain is ETGVTQSPTHLIKTRGQQVTLRCSSQSGHNTVSWYQQALGQGPQFIFQYYREEENGRGNFPPRFSGLQFPNYSSELNVNALELDDSALYLCASSYRGDAGELFFGEGSRLTVL.

The chain carries TRBV5-1 and TRBJ2-7; 8 nucleotides match TRBD1. V shed 6 bases, J shed 4 bases, and the junction held 9 bases outside the gene matches. This CDR3 contains 14 residues. Germline V gene sequence: CDR1 SGHRS, CDR2 YFSETQ. The DNA of the CDR3 is TGCGCCAGCATGCCGGGACAGGAATTTTACGAGCAGTACTTC. It codes for CASMPGQEFYEQYF.

This clone has a handful of counts. The chain links TRBV7-9 to TRBJ1-3, with unresolved D. CDR3 length: 13 residues. The V end lost 3 bases, the J end lost 9 bases, and 12 bases lay between the germline ends. CDR1 and CDR2 (germline): SEHNR, FQNEAQ (reference sequence). CDR3 nucleotide sequence: TGTGCCAGCAGCTTTGGGAGATACGGCACCATATATTTT. This translates into CASSFGRYGTIYF.

This clone was found a few times. This chain connects TRBV5-6 to TRBJ1-3; no clear D gene. The CDR3 sequence is 14 residues long. CDR1 and CDR2 from the germline V gene are SGHDT and YYEEEE. The V end lost 2 bases, the J end lost 2 bases, and 8 bases lay between the germline ends. The CDR3 DNA sequence: TGTGCCAGCAGCTTATCGGCAGCTGGAAACACCATATATTTT. Translating gives CASSLSAAGNTIYF. Full variable domain (remainder filled in from reference TRBV5-6 and TRBJ1-3): DAGVTQSPTHLIKTRGQQVTLRCSPKSGHDTVSWYQQALGQGPQFIFQYYEEEERQRGNFPDRFSGHQFPNYSSELNVNALLLGDSALYLCASSLSAAGNTIYFGEGSWLTVV.

The chain employs TRBV6-4 and TRBJ2-2; D may be TRBD2 (5 bases). CDR3 length: 15 amino acids. V gave up 6 bases and J gave up 5 bases, with 16 bases separating them. The germline V gene encodes CDR1 MRHNA and CDR2 SNTAGT. The CDR3 coding sequence is TGTGCCAGCAGCCCTAAGGGTGGAGGTACCGGGGAGCTGTTTTTT. This translates into CASSPKGGGTGELFF.

V usage is TRBV5-7 and J usage is TRBJ1-2, with D perhaps matching TRBD1 (5 bases). TRBV5-7 is known as an ORF, though its function is uncertain. V dropped 6 bases and J dropped 4 bases, with 10 bases sitting between them. There are 12 residues in the CDR3. CDR3 sequence (DNA): TGTGCCAGCACCCAGGGAGTCTATGGCTACACCTTC. It translates to CASTQGVYGYTF.

The chain employs TRBV6-6 and TRBJ1-4; no clear D. V was clipped by 5 bases and J by 0 bases, with 4 bases between them. The V gene's germline CDR1 is MNHNY and CDR2 SVGAGI (reference sequence). This CDR3 has 13 amino acids. CDR3 sequence (DNA): TGTGCCAGCAGTATTGCAACTAATGAAAAACTGTTTTTT. Translating it yields CASSIATNEKLFF.

CDR3 DNA sequence: TGTGCCAGCAGCTCCGAAAGGTCTAACACCATATATTTT. It is translated as CASSSERSNTIYF. The chain couples TRBV13 to TRBJ1-3; D gene ambiguous. Germline lookup yields CDR1 PRHDT and CDR2 FYEKMQ (reference sequence). Trimming left V 4 bases short and J 7 bases short, with 11 bases between. This CDR3 region has 13 residues.

This chain uses TRBV27 with TRBJ2-1; unclear D gene. Trimming left V 1 base short and J 0 bases short, with 7 bases between. From germline, CDR1 is MNHEY and CDR2 SMNVEV (reference sequence). The CDR3 is 15 amino acids. The CDR3 loop is CASSLYGDSYNEQFF. CDR3 DNA sequence: TGTGCCAGCAGTTTATACGGTGACTCCTACAATGAGCAGTTCTTC.

The chain uses TRBV9 and TRBJ2-5; TRBD1 matches 11 bases. This CDR3 has 16 residues. Germline V gene sequence: CDR1 SGDLS, CDR2 YYNGEE. J lost 5 bases, V lost 0 bases, and 6 bases had no gene match. CDR3 residues: CASSVEGQGAVETQYF. The CDR3 DNA is TGTGCCAGCAGCGTAGAAGGACAGGGGGCCGTGGAGACCCAGTACTTC. Filled out from reference TRBV9 and TRBJ2-5, the complete variable domain reads DSGVTQTPKHLITATGQRVTLRCSPRSGDLSVYWYQQSLDQGLQFLIQYYNGEERAKGNILERFSAQQFPDLHSELNLSSLELGDSALYFCASSVEGQGAVETQYFGPGTRLLVL.

The J gene is TRBJ2-3, the V gene TRBV30, with 10 bases identical to TRBD2. Germline V gives CDR1 GTSNPN, CDR2 SVGIG (reference sequence). V was pared by 4 bases and J by 5 bases, with 6 bases of the junction left unmatched. This CDR3 has 14 residues. In DNA form, the CDR3 reads TGTGCCTGGAACCTAGCGGGGGCAGGAGATACGCAGTATTTT. Protein: CAWNLAGAGDTQYF.

The chain links TRBV18 to TRBJ1-1; maybe TRBD1 (6 bases). Germline V gene lookup returns CDR1 KGHSH and CDR2 LQKENI. Deletions cut 5 bases from V and 3 bases from J, with 13 bases between. This CDR3 is 14 amino acids long. CDR3 DNA: TGTGCCAGCTCATTCCAGGGGAGGGACACTGAAGCTTTCTTT. Its protein is CASSFQGRDTEAFF.

This clone was observed a single time. The chain links TRBV7-2 to TRBJ1-2, with D maybe TRBD1 (5 bases). The CDR3 has 15 residues. From germline, CDR1 is SGHTA and CDR2 FQGNSA. Trimming shortened V by 4 bases and J by 8 bases, and 20 bases separated the two germline ends. The CDR3 DNA follows: TGTGCCAGCAGCTCTCCGGCGGGATTTCAGGGAGGCTACACCTTC. Amino acid sequence: CASSSPAGFQGGYTF.

The table lists this clone with a count of one. The J gene is TRBJ2-1, the V gene TRBV9; no clear D. The CDR3 contains 13 residues. Germline values: CDR1 SGDLS, CDR2 YYNGEE. V was cut by 2 bases and J by 10 bases, with 13 bases left in between. The CDR3 reads CASSVREFKEQFF. CDR3 DNA sequence: TGTGCCAGCAGCGTTAGGGAATTTAAGGAGCAGTTCTTC.